Below, 19 T cell receptor beta chains from the same sample are listed, as sequenced in a study of CXCR3-negative and CXCR3-positive naive CD8 T cells. cDNA libraries for TRB were generated by 5' RACE incorporating UMI labels. TCRdb reprocessed the 5' RACE reads, with one entry per CDR3 protein and no DNA. In all, the sample yields fewer than 50,000 distinct CDR3 sequences. The sample consisted of naive CXCR3- CD8+ T cells from blood. The subset: CD45RO-CCR7+CD27+CD95- naive CD8+ T cells lacking CXCR3 (TNR3-). The receptors were gathered from a human donor in good health. Some clones in this sample may be carry-over from other donors' samples.

The V call is TRBV20-1, the J call TRBJ1-2; the D gene TCRdb calls, TRBD1, cannot be checked with no DNA. Germline lookup yields CDR1 DFQATT and CDR2 SNEGSKA (reference sequence). The CDR3 has 14 amino acids. The CDR3 here is CSASSMGQNYGYTF.

The chain couples TRBV28 to TRBJ1-1. Germline loops: CDR1 MDHEN, CDR2 SYDVKM. The CDR3 runs 12 residues. CDR3 protein: CASRGMDTEAFF.

The gene calls are TRBV29-1 and TRBJ2-7; TCRdb indicates TRBD2, and absent DNA this call remains unverified. CDR3 length: 13 residues. CDR1 and CDR2 (germline): SQVTM, ANQGSEA. CDR3 in amino acids: CSVAPGSSYEQYF.

The chain carries TRBV28 and TRBJ2-7; with no DNA, the TCRdb D assignment of TRBD1 cannot be verified. The CDR3 totals 13 residues. From germline, CDR1 is MDHEN and CDR2 SYDVKM. The CDR3 loop is CASSLPGGHEQYF.

V usage is TRBV7-6 and J usage is TRBJ1-1; TCRdb's assignment of TRBD1 cannot be checked, as there is no DNA. Germline CDR1 SGHVS, CDR2 FNYEAQ. This CDR3 has 15 residues. The CDR3 spells CASSSPDGMNTEAFF.

The chain is built from TRBV6-4 and TRBJ2-3; TCRdb calls TRBD2, which cannot be checked without DNA. This CDR3 is 14 amino acids long. CDR1 MRHNA and CDR2 SNTAGT come from the germline V gene. This CDR3 is CASSADGTTDTQYF.

The gene calls are TRBV9 and TRBJ2-3; TCRdb's D call of TRBD1 is untestable without DNA. Germline-derived CDR1 and CDR2 are SGDLS and YYNGEE. CDR3 length: 13 amino acids. CDR3 amino acids: CASNPAGADTQYF. Drawing the rest from reference TRBV9 and TRBJ2-3, the complete variable domain is DSGVTQTPKHLITATGQRVTLRCSPRSGDLSVYWYQQSLDQGLQFLIQYYNGEERAKGNILERFSAQQFPDLHSELNLSSLELGDSALYFCASNPAGADTQYFGPGTRLTVL.

This chain links TRBV4-1 with TRBJ2-1; TCRdb proposes TRBD1, but this gene call is untestable without DNA. From germline, CDR1 is MGHRA and CDR2 YSYEKL. This CDR3 spans 15 amino acids. The CDR3 reads CASSHPGQGEGEQFF.

V gene TRBV27 combines with J gene TRBJ1-2. The CDR3 loop spans 13 amino acids. Per germline, CDR1 MNHEY and CDR2 SMNVEV (reference sequence). This CDR3 is CASSLRVNYGYTF.

This chain uses TRBV7-9 with TRBJ1-4; TCRdb's D gene call, TRBD1, goes unchecked for lack of DNA. Germline CDR1 and CDR2: SEHNR and FQNEAQ (reference sequence). This CDR3 region has 15 residues. This chain's CDR3 is CASSLALGTFEKLFF.

CDR3 region: CASSPGLAGPYEQYF. This chain joins TRBV25-1 and TRBJ2-7; the TCRdb call, TRBD2, lacks DNA for checking. Germline values: CDR1 MGHDK, CDR2 SYGVNS. The CDR3 totals 15 residues.

This sequence joins TRBV10-3 and TRBJ1-5; TCRdb's D gene call, TRBD1, goes unchecked for lack of DNA. The CDR3 is 16 amino acids. Per the germline V gene, CDR1 is ENHRY and CDR2 is SYGVKD. CDR3 loop: CAIRVTFRDSNQPQHF.

The chain links TRBV24-1 to TRBJ2-1; the D gene TCRdb calls, TRBD2, cannot be checked with no DNA. Per germline, CDR1 KGHDR and CDR2 SFDVKD. The CDR3 is 15 amino acids. Here the CDR3 reads CATSAATSAPNEQFF.

The V call is TRBV29-1, the J call TRBJ1-2; TCRdb indicates TRBD1, and absent DNA this call remains unverified. Germline-derived CDR1 and CDR2 are SQVTM and ANQGSEA. The CDR3 length is 12 residues. The CDR3 sequence: CSDLTGGYGYTF.

The chain uses TRBV6-2 or TRBV6-3 and TRBJ2-1. Germline loops: CDR1 MNHEY, CDR2 SVGEGT. The CDR3 has 13 residues. The CDR3 loop reads CASSYFLYNEQFF.

Its frequency marks this clonotype as medium-sized. The V and J genes are TRBV6-2 or TRBV6-3 and TRBJ2-3; with no DNA, the TCRdb D assignment of TRBD1 cannot be verified. Germline-derived CDR1 and CDR2 are MNHEY and SVGEGT. The CDR3 is 16 residues long. The CDR3 loop reads CASSGRPGQGTDTQYF.

The genes are TRBV7-6 and TRBJ2-7; checking the TCRdb D call of TRBD1 is not possible without DNA. The CDR3 runs 15 residues. Germline V gene lookup returns CDR1 SGHVS and CDR2 FNYEAQ. The chain's CDR3 is CASSAGQGLDYEQYF.

The chain is built from TRBV7-2 and TRBJ1-5. Germline CDR1 SGHTA, CDR2 FQGNSA. The CDR3 runs 14 residues. The CDR3 reads CASSSLGTNQPQHF. The complete variable domain, with remaining parts taken from reference TRBV7-2 and TRBJ1-5, reads GAGVSQSPSNKVTEKGKDVELRCDPISGHTALYWYRQSLGQGLEFLIYFQGNSAPDKSGLPSDRFSAERTGGSVSTLTIQRTQQEDSAVYLCASSSLGTNQPQHFGDGTRLSIL.

The CDR3 loop is CASSFQGNEQYF. The chain combines TRBV7-9 with TRBJ2-7; TCRdb's D call of TRBD1 is untestable without DNA. The V gene's germline CDR1 is SEHNR and CDR2 FQNEAQ (reference sequence). The CDR3 contains 12 residues.